A selection of T cell receptor beta chains follows, all from one sample in a study of T cells in Graves' hyperthyroidism and ophthalmopathy. TCRdb ran MiXCR on the multiplex PCR reads and lists one entry per CDR3 protein. The sample consists of approximately 740,000 distinct CDR3 sequences, 12% to 15% of them appearing once. Specimen: blood. The receptors were gathered from a woman in her late teens or twenties with Graves' hyperthyroidism. CDR3s include the opening cysteine and the closing phenylalanine or tryptophan. A D gene is named only where the DNA matches it firmly. Clone size is shown for a subset of rows, as once, few, many or a class of expanded clone.

d_call j_call clone_size v_call cdr3_aa cdr3_nt
TRBD1 TRBJ1-2 few TRBV7-2 CASSSGRTDRANYGYTF TGTGCCAGCAGCTCGGGGAGAACGGACAGGGCTAACTATGGCTACACCTTC
. TRBJ2-7 . TRBV5-6 CASSLEGSWGYEQYF TGTGCCAGCAGCTTGGAGGGGAGTTGGGGATACGAGCAGTACTTC
. TRBJ2-1 . TRBV11-2 CASSTLGSYNEQFF TGTGCCAGCAGCACACTCGGATCCTACAATGAGCAGTTCTTC
. TRBJ2-5 few TRBV7-2 CASSLGQGGYF TGTGCCAGCAGCTTAGGACAGGGAGGGTACTTC
. TRBJ1-5 many TRBV29-1 CSARTDSSNQPQHF TGCAGCGCCCGGACCGATTCTAGCAATCAGCCCCAGCATTTT
. TRBJ2-5 few TRBV18 CASSSFTSQETQYF TGTGCCAGCTCATCCTTCACCAGCCAAGAGACCCAGTACTTC
TRBD1 TRBJ1-2 few TRBV9 CASSAVSQTGGYGYTF TGTGCCAGCAGCGCCGTATCCCAGACAGGGGGGTATGGCTACACCTTC
TRBD1 TRBJ2-2 . TRBV19 CASRTTGKNTGELFF TGTGCCAGTAGGACGACAGGGAAGAACACCGGGGAGCTGTTTTTT
. TRBJ2-3 few TRBV19 CASSPGIRTDTQYF TGTGCCAGTAGTCCAGGAATACGCACAGATACGCAGTATTTT
. TRBJ2-7 many TRBV11-2 CASSLDSVISYEQYF TGTGCCAGCAGCTTAGATAGCGTGATCTCCTACGAGCAGTACTTC
TRBD2 TRBJ2-7 many TRBV6-6 CASSYGAGGTLGEQYF TGTGCCAGCAGTTACGGGGCGGGGGGGACCCTCGGCGAGCAGTACTTC
. TRBJ2-2 few TRBV5-8 CARRRGSANTGELFF TGTGCCAGGCGCCGGGGCAGCGCGAACACCGGGGAGCTGTTTTTT
TRBD2 TRBJ2-1 few TRBV30 CAWSGLAGIHNEQFF TGTGCCTGGTCCGGACTAGCGGGCATCCACAATGAGCAGTTCTTC
. TRBJ2-7 many TRBV25-1 CASSPWGAATVSEQYF TGTGCCAGCAGTCCCTGGGGGGCCGCGACTGTTTCCGAGCAGTACTTC
. TRBJ2-5 many TRBV3-1 CASSQGISSTNQETQYF TGTGCCAGCAGCCAAGGAATCTCGTCGACAAATCAAGAGACCCAGTACTTC
TRBD1 TRBJ2-7 . TRBV4-1 CASSHSGGEQYF TGCGCCAGCAGCCACTCAGGGGGCGAGCAGTACTTC
TRBD1 TRBJ1-1 many TRBV5-4 CASSSDRSVNTEAFF TGTGCCAGCAGCTCGGACAGGTCGGTGAACACTGAAGCTTTCTTT
TRBD1 TRBJ2-5 . TRBV6-1 CASSVENRGRETQYF TGTGCCAGCAGTGTAGAGAACAGGGGGCGCGAGACCCAGTACTTC
TRBD1 TRBJ1-2 few TRBV6-6 CASSYGEDRAYGYTF TGTGCCAGCAGTTACGGAGAGGACAGGGCATATGGCTACACCTTC
. TRBJ2-2 . TRBV11-2 CASSLARISVNTGELFF TGTGCCAGCAGCTTAGCGAGAATCTCAGTGAACACCGGGGAGCTGTTTTTT
. TRBJ1-5 many TRBV12-3/TRBV12-4 CASSFTRNQPQHF TGTGCCAGCAGTTTTACCAGAAATCAGCCCCAGCATTTT
. TRBJ1-3 . TRBV12-3/TRBV12-4 CANSLTGAGNTIYF TGTGCCAACAGTTTAACCGGGGCTGGAAACACCATATATTTT
. TRBJ1-1 many TRBV30 CAWSVGWGRNVGNTEAFF TGTGCCTGGAGTGTGGGTTGGGGCAGGAATGTGGGGAACACTGAAGCTTTCTTT
. TRBJ1-5 . TRBV15 CATSRVLTGAGQPQHF TGTGCCACCAGCAGAGTCCTGACGGGGGCAGGTCAGCCCCAGCATTTT
. TRBJ1-2 many TRBV20-1 CSASDRSNYGYTF TGCAGTGCCTCGGACAGATCGAACTATGGCTACACCTTC
TRBD1 TRBJ1-1 few TRBV25-1 CASRGQSMNTEAFF TGTGCCAGCAGGGGACAGTCCATGAACACTGAAGCTTTCTTT
. TRBJ1-5 many TRBV6-2/TRBV6-3 CASGTVAYQPQHF TGTGCCAGCGGGACCGTGGCCTATCAGCCCCAGCATTTT
. TRBJ1-2 . TRBV4-3 CASSQDPRDNYGYTF TGCGCCAGCAGCCAAGACCCGAGGGACAACTATGGCTACACCTTC
. TRBJ1-1 many TRBV7-9 CASSLAIAGTTEAFF TGTGCCAGCAGCTTAGCTATCGCAGGGACCACTGAAGCTTTCTTT
. TRBJ1-1 many TRBV5-6 CASSWMMGGGTEAFF TGTGCCAGCAGCTGGATGATGGGTGGTGGCACTGAAGCTTTCTTT
. TRBJ2-1 many TRBV2 CASRSGAYNEQFF TGTGCCAGCAGGAGCGGAGCCTACAATGAGCAGTTCTTC
. TRBJ2-5 . TRBV6-1 CASKVWTAETQYF TGTGCCAGCAAGGTTTGGACCGCGGAGACCCAGTACTTC
. TRBJ1-2 many TRBV30 CAWSTGFSWLGDGYTF TGTGCCTGGAGCACAGGGTTTTCGTGGCTCGGGGATGGCTACACCTTC
. TRBJ1-6 . TRBV5-1 CASSPADGSYNSPLHF TGCGCCAGCAGCCCCGCCGACGGGTCCTATAATTCACCCCTCCACTTT
. TRBJ1-5 . TRBV30 CAWSGGGSQPQHF TGTGCCTGGTCGGGGGGCGGAAGTCAGCCCCAGCATTTT
TRBD2 TRBJ2-3 . TRBV7-9 CASSSTWTSGGPGTQYF TGTGCCAGCAGTTCCACCTGGACTAGCGGGGGGCCGGGTACGCAGTATTTT
. TRBJ2-7 . TRBV5-8 CASSQESQGSMYEQYF TGTGCCAGCAGCCAAGAAAGTCAGGGGTCAATGTACGAGCAGTACTTC
TRBD2 TRBJ2-3 few TRBV28 CASSFLGSGGFTDTQYF TGTGCCAGCAGTTTCCTTGGGAGCGGGGGGTTCACAGATACGCAGTATTTT
TRBD2 TRBJ2-1 . TRBV12-3/TRBV12-4 CASYVAGDQNEQFF TGTGCCAGCTACGTAGCGGGAGACCAAAATGAGCAGTTCTTC
. TRBJ1-2 . TRBV6-1 CASSEDLTNYGYTF TGTGCCAGCAGTGAAGATCTCACTAACTATGGCTACACCTTC
. TRBJ2-1 few TRBV11-2 CAATDSSYNEQFF TGTGCAGCGACGGATTCTTCCTACAATGAGCAGTTCTTC
. TRBJ1-1 . TRBV19 CASSRGGGSTDAFF TGTGCCAGTAGTAGAGGAGGGGGTAGCACTGACGCTTTCTTT